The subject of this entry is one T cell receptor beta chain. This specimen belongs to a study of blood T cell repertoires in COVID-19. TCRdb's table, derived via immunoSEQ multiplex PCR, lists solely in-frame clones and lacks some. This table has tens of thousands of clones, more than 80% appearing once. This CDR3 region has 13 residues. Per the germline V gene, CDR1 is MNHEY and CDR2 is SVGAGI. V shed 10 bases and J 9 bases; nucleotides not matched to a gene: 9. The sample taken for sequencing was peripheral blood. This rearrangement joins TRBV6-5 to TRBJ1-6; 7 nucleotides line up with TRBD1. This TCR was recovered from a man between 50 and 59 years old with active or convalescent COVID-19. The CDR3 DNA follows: TGTGCCACCGGTACTACAGGGGCTTCACCCCTCCACTTT. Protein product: CATGTTGASPLHF.